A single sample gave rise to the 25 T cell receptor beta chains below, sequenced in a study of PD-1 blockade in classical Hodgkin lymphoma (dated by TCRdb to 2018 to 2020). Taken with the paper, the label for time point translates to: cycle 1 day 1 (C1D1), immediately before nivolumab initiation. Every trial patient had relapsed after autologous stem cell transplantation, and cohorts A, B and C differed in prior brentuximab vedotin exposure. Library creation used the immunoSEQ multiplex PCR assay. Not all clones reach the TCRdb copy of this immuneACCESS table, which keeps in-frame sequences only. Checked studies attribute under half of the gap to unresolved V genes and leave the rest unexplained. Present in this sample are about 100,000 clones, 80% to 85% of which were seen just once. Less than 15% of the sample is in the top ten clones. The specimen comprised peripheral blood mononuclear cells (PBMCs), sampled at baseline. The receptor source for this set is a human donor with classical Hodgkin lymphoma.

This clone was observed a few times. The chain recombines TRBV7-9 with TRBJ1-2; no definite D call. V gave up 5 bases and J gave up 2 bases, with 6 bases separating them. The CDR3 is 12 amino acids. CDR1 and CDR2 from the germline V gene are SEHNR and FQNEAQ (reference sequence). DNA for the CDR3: TGTGCCAGCAGCCCAGACAACTATGGCTACACCTTC. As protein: CASSPDNYGYTF. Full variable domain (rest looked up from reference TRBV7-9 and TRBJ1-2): DTGVSQNPRHKITKRGQNVTFRCDPISEHNRLYWYRQTLGQGPEFLTYFQNEAQLEKSRLLSDRFSAERPKGSFSTLEIQRTEQGDSAMYLCASSPDNYGYTFGSGTRLTVV.

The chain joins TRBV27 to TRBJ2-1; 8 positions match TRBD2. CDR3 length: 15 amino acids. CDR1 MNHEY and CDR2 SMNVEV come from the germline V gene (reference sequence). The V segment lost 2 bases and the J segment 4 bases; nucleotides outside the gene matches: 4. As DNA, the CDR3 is TGTGCCAGCAGTTTAGGGCGGGAGGTTTACAATGAGCAGTTCTTC. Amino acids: CASSLGREVYNEQFF.

The CDR3 protein is CAVSGRGGTDTQYF. The CDR3 region has the DNA TGTGCCGTAAGCGGGAGGGGCGGCACAGATACGCAGTATTTT. The chain uses TRBV13 and TRBJ2-3; 10 bases fit TRBD2. V was pared by 11 bases and J by 1 base, with 6 bases of the junction left unmatched. CDR3 length equals 14 residues. Per germline, CDR1 PRHDT and CDR2 FYEKMQ (reference sequence).

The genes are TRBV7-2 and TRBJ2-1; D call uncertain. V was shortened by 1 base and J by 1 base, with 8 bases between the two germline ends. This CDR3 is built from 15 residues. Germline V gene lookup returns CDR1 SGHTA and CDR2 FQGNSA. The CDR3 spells CASSLVPGSYNEQFF. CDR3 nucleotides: TGTGCCAGCAGCTTAGTTCCGGGTTCCTACAATGAGCAGTTCTTC.

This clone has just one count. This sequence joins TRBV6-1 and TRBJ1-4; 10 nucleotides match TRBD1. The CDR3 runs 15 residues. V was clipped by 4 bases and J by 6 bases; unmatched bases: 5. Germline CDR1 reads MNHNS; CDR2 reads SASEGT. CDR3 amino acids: CASSGKTGGYEKLFF. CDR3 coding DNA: TGTGCCAGCAGTGGCAAGACAGGGGGCTATGAAAAACTGTTTTTT.

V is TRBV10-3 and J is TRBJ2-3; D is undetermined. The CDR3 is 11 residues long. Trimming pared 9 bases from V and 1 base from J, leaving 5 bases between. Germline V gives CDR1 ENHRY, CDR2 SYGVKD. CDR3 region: CAIRGTDTQYF. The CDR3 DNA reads TGTGCCATTAGGGGCACAGATACGCAGTATTTT.

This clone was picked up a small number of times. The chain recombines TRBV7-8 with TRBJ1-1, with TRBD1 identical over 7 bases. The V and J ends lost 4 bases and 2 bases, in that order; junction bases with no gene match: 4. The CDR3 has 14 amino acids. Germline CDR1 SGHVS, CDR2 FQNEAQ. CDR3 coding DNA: TGTGCCAGCAGCTCACAGGGGAGAAACACTGAAGCTTTCTTT. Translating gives CASSSQGRNTEAFF.

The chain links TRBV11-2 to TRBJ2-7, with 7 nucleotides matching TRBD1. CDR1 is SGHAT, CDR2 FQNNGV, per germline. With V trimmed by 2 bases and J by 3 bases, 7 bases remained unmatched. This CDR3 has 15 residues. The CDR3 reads CASSLRGGWIYEQYF. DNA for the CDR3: TGTGCCAGCAGCTTAAGAGGGGGCTGGATCTACGAGCAGTACTTC.

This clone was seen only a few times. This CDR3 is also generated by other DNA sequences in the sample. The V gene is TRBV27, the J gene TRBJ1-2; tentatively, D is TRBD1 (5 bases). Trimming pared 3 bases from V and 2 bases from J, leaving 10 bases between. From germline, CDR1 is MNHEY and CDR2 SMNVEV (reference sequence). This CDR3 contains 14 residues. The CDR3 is CASSLQGGNYGYTF. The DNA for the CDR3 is TGTGCCAGCAGTTTGCAGGGTGGAAACTATGGCTACACCTTC.

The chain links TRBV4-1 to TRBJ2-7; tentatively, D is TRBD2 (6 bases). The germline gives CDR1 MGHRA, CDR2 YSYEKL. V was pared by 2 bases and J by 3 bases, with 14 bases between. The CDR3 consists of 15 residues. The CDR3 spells CASSQQRGTGYEQYF. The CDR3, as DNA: TGCGCCAGCAGCCAACAGCGCGGGACCGGCTACGAGCAGTACTTC.

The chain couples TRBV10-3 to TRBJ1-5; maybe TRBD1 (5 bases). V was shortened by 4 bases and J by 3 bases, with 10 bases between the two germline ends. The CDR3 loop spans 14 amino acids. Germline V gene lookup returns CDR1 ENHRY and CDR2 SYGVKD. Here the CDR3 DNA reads TGTGCCATCAGTGCAGGGCCGGTCAATCAGCCCCAGCATTTT. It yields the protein CAISAGPVNQPQHF.

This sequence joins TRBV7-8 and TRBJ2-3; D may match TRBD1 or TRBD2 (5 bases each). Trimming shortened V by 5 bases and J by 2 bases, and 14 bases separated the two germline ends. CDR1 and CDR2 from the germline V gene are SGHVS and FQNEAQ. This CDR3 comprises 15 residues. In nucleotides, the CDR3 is TGTGCCAGCAGCCTGGGACGCTCACCCACAGATACGCAGTATTTT. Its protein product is CASSLGRSPTDTQYF.

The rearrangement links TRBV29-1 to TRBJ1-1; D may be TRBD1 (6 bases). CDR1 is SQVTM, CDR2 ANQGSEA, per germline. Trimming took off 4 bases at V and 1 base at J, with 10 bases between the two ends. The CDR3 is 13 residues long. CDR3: CSVGQDGNTEAFF. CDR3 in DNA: TGCAGCGTTGGACAGGACGGGAACACTGAAGCTTTCTTT.

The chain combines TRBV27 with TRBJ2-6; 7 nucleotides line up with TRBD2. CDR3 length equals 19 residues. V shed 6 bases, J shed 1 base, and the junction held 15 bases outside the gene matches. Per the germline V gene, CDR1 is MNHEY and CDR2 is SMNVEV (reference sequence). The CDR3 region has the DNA TGTGCCAGCAGGCGGGCGGGCGGGCCGGGACTATCTGGGGCCAACGTCCTGACTTTC. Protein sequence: CASRRAGGPGLSGANVLTF. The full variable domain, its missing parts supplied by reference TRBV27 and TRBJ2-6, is EAQVTQNPRYLITVTGKKLTVTCSQNMNHEYMSWYRQDPGLGLRQIYYSMNVEVTDKGDVPEGYKVSRKEKRNFPLILESPSPNQTSLYFCASRRAGGPGLSGANVLTFGAGSRLTVL.

The CDR3 DNA is TGCGCCAGCAGCTTGACGGAAATCTATGGCTACACCTTC. Its protein is CASSLTEIYGYTF. V usage is TRBV5-1 and J usage is TRBJ1-2; D ambiguous. CDR1 and CDR2 from the germline V gene are SGHRS and YFSETQ. The V end was cut by 1 base, the J end by 4 bases, with 8 bases between. The CDR3 is 13 amino acids.

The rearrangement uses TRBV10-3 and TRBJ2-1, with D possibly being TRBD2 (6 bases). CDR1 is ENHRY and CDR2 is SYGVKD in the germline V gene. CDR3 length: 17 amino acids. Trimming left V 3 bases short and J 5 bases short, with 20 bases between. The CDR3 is CAISDPTEGNTNNEQFF. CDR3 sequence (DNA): TGTGCCATCAGTGACCCGACGGAGGGCAATACCAACAATGAGCAGTTCTTC.

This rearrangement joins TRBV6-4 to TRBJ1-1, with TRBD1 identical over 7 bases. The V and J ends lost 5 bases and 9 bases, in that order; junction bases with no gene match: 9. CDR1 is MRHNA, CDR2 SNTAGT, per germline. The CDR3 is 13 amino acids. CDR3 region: CASSPTLQGKAFF. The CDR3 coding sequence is TGTGCCAGCAGTCCTACTCTACAGGGGAAAGCTTTCTTT.

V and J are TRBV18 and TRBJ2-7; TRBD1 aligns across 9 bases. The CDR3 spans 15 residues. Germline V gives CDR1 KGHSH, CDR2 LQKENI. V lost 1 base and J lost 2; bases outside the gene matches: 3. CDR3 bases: TGTGCCAGCTCACCACAGGGACAGGGCCCCTACGAGCAGTACTTC. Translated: CASSPQGQGPYEQYF.

In nucleotides, the CDR3 is TGTGCCAGCAGTGAGGTTACAGGGCCCCGAGCTTTCTTT. Translating gives CASSEVTGPRAFF. The chain has TRBV25-1 and TRBJ1-1, with a possible D match to TRBD1 (6 bases). The germline gives CDR1 MGHDK, CDR2 SYGVNS. The V end was cut by 3 bases, the J end by 10 bases, with 15 bases between. The CDR3 is 13 residues long.

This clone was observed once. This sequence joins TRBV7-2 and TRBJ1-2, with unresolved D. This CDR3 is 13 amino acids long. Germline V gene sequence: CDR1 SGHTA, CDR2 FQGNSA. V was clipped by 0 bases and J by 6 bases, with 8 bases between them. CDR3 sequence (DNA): TGTGCCAGCAGCTTAGCTGGGGTACATGGCTACACCTTC. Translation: CASSLAGVHGYTF. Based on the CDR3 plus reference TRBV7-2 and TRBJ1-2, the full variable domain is GAGVSQSPSNKVTEKGKDVELRCDPISGHTALYWYRQSLGQGLEFLIYFQGNSAPDKSGLPSDRFSAERTGGSVSTLTIQRTQQEDSAVYLCASSLAGVHGYTFGSGTRLTVV.

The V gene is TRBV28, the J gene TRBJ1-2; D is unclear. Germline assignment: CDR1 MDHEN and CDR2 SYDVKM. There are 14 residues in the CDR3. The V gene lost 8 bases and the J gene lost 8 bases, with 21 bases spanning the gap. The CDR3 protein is CASALFSTVPGYTF. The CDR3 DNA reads TGTGCCAGCGCCCTCTTTTCGACCGTACCGGGCTACACCTTC.

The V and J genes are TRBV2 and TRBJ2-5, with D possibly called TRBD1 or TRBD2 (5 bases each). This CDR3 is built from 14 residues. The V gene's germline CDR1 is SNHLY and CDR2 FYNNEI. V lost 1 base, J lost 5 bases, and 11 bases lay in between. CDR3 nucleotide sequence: TGTGCCAGCAGTGAAGGGGGACCTTGGGAGACCCAGTACTTC. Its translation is CASSEGGPWETQYF.

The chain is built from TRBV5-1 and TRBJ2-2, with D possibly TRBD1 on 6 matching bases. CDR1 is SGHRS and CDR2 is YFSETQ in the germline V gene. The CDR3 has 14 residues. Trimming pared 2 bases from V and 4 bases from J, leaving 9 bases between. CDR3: CASSFGDTTGELFF. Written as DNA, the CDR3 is TGCGCCAGCAGCTTCGGGGACACCACCGGGGAGCTGTTTTTT.

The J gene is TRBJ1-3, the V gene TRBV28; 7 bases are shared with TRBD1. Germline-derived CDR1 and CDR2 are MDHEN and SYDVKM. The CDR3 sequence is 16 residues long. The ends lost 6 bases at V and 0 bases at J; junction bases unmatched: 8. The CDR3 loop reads CASSPPGTVSGNTIYF. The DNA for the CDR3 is TGTGCCAGCAGCCCCCCCGGGACAGTCTCTGGAAACACCATATATTTT.

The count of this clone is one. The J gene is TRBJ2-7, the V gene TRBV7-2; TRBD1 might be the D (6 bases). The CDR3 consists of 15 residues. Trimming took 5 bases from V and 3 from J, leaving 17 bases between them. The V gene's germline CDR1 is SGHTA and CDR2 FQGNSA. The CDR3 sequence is CASSAAGGGRYEQYF. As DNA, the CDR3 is TGTGCCAGCAGCGCCGCTGGGGGCGGTCGCTACGAGCAGTACTTC.